This TCR beta chain stems from a study of Graves' ophthalmopathy and Graves' hyperthyroidism. Study-level findings and limits: Ophthalmopathy versus stable hyperthyroidism: 13-signature model gave 85% to 90% sensitivity, approximately 80% specificity.

V lost 0 bases and J lost 3, with 15 bases in between. CDR3 length: 17 amino acids. Germline V lookup: CDR1 MNHNS, CDR2 SASEGT. Exclusion covered patients with other autoimmune diseases or uncontrolled infections (as well as pregnancy or lactation). A diagnosis was made from clinical symptoms together with serum thyroxine, TRAb, thyroid ultrasound and orbital computed tomography. About this clonotype itself: The antigen is undetermined.

Transcripts of RNA were the source for amplifying TCR beta CDR3 regions. RT-PCR in the first round used HTBI primers; a second-round multiplex PCR followed. Via MiXCR, TCRdb re-called the multiplex PCR reads, giving one row per CDR3 protein. The sample includes 300,000 to 400,000 distinct CDR3 sequences, roughly a sixth seen only once; the top ten take approximately 2.4%. The sample comprised peripheral blood. This clonotype was obtained from an adult woman with stable Graves' hyperthyroidism. The chain recombines TRBV6-1 with TRBJ1-5; tentative D call: TRBD1 (6 bases). This CDR3 reads CASSEALGHSNNQPQHF. DNA for the CDR3: TGTGCCAGCAGTGAAGCTTTGGGACATAGTAACAATCAGCCCCAGCATTTT.